This T cell receptor (beta chain) was sequenced in a study of T cell responses to AZD1222 COVID-19 vaccine. Study outcomes and limitations: Spike was spanned by vaccine-associated CD4 TCRs, which were dominant at 160-218 and 743-854.

Assay: immunoSEQ multiplex PCR; the TCRdb copy retains only in-frame clones and omits some. This sample has 150,000 to 180,000 clones; about 86% occur once, and the top ten carry approximately 5.1%. This CDR3 has 14 residues. CDR1 and CDR2 (germline): SGHVS, FQNEAQ. V was trimmed by 4 bases and J by 4 bases, leaving 11 bases between them. As concerns this clone: Its matching antigen is unknown.

This sample comprised peripheral blood, obtained on day 0 of MenACWY control vaccination. The chain has TRBV7-8 and TRBJ1-5; D possibly corresponds to TRBD1 (5 bases). The TCR sequence derives from an adult in good health. Written as DNA, the CDR3 is TGTGCCAGCAGCTCGAGGGAGGGGAATCAGCCCCAGCATTTT. Translated, it gives CASSSREGNQPQHF.